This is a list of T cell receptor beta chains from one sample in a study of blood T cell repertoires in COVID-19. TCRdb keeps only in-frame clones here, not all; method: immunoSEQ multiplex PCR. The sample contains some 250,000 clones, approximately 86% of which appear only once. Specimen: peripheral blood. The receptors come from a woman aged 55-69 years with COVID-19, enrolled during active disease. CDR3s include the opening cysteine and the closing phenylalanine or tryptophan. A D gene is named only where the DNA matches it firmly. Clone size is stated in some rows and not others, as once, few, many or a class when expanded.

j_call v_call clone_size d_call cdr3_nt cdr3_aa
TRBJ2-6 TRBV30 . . TGTGCCTGGAGTGAGGGGGTCCCGGGGGCCAACGTCCTGACTTTC CAWSEGVPGANVLTF
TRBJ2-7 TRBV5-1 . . TGCGCCAGCAGCTTGGACAACTTCGGGAGTTACGAGCAGTACTTC CASSLDNFGSYEQYF
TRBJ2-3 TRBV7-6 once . TGTGCCAGCAGCTTAAGGCAAGCGGACTTTAGCACAGATACGCAGTATTTT CASSLRQADFSTDTQYF
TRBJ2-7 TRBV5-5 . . TGTGCCAGCAACCGGGAAAGGTCCCTATACGAGCAGTACTTC CASNRERSLYEQYF
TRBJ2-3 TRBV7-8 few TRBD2 TGTGCCAGCAGCTACCTCCTGGGACTAGCGGAGAGCACAGATACGCAGTATTTT CASSYLLGLAESTDTQYF
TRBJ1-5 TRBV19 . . TGTGCCAGTAGTATCCTCTTGGGACTGGTGGGCAATCAGCCCCAGCATTTT CASSILLGLVGNQPQHF
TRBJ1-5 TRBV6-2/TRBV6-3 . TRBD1 TGTGCCAGCAGCCGGACAGGGGACTTCCAGCCCCAGCATTTT CASSRTGDFQPQHF
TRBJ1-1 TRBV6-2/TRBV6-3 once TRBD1 TGTGCCAGCAGTATTACCTCCGGGACAGGGGCCACTGAAGCTTTCTTT CASSITSGTGATEAFF
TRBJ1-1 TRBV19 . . TGTGCCAGTAGTATACCCCGGGGAGGAACTGAAGCTTTCTTT CASSIPRGGTEAFF
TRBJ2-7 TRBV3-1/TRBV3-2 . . TGTGCCAGCAGCCAAGGAGGGTACGAGCAGTACTTC CASSQGGYEQYF
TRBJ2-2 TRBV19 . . TGTGCCAGTAATTCAGTAGGGGACACCGGGGAGCTGTTTTTT CASNSVGDTGELFF
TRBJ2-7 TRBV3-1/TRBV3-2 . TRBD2 TGTGCCAGCAGCCCAGATAGCGGGAGAAGCTACGAGCAGTACTTC CASSPDSGRSYEQYF
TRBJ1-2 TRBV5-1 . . TGCGCCAGCAGCTTGGTAGGGGCCTATGGCTACACCTTC CASSLVGAYGYTF
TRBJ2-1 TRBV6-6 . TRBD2 TGTGCCAGCAGTCATTCGACAGGACTAGCGGGAGGGGTAGGATACAATGAGCAGTTCTTC CASSHSTGLAGGVGYNEQFF
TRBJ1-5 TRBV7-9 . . TGTGCCAGCAGCCCTGGACAGTATCAGCCCCAGCATTTT CASSPGQYQPQHF
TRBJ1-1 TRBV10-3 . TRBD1 TGTGCCATCAGTGAGTTGCGCCCCTTAGGACAGGGGGTTGCTGAAGCTTTCTTT CAISELRPLGQGVAEAFF
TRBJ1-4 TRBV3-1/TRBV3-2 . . TGTGCCAGCAGCCGGAAAACAGGGAGTGCTAATGAAAAACTGTTTTTT CASSRKTGSANEKLFF
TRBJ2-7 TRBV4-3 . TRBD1 TGCGCCAGCAGCCAGCGAAACTCCGGGACAGCCTACGAGCAGTACTTC CASSQRNSGTAYEQYF
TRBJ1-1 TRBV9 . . TGTGCCAGCAGCGTAGGGGTGGACGGAGGCCCGGGGGAAGCTTTCTTT CASSVGVDGGPGEAFF
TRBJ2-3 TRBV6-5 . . TGTGCCAGCAGTTATTCCGAGGAGGGAGATACGCAGTATTTT CASSYSEEGDTQYF
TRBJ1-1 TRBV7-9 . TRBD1 TGTGCCAGCAGCTTCGGACAGGGCTTAACTGAAGCTTTCTTT CASSFGQGLTEAFF
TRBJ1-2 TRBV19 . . TGTGCCAGTAGAATACGGACAGCCTATGGCTACACCTTC CASRIRTAYGYTF
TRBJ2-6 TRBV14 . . TGTGCCAGCAGCGTCCTGAGCTCTGGGGCCAACGTCCTGACTTTC CASSVLSSGANVLTF
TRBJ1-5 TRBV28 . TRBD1 TGTGCCAGCAGTACCCTGACAGGGGTGGGCGGGCCCCAGCATTTT CASSTLTGVGGPQHF
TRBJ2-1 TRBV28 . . TGTGCCAGCAGTTTATCGCCACGGGTCAATGAGCAGTTCTTC CASSLSPRVNEQFF
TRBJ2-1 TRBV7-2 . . TGTGCCAGCAGCTTACGTAGTCTAGCGGCGAGGGGGAATGAGCAGTTCTTC CASSLRSLAARGNEQFF
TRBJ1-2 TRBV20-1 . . TGCAGTGCTGGGGGGGGCTATGGCTACACCTTC CSAGGGYGYTF
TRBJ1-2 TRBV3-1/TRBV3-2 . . TGTGCCAGCAGCCAAGGACAGAACTATGGCTACACCTTC CASSQGQNYGYTF
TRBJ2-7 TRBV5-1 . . TGCGCCAGCAGCTTGGAGACTAGGGGTGGCGAGCAGTACTTC CASSLETRGGEQYF
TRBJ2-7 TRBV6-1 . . TGTGCCAGCAGTGAAGCGCTCGGGGGTTACGAGCAGTACTTC CASSEALGGYEQYF
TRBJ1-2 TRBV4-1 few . TGCGCCAGCAGCCAAACAGGGAACTATGGCTACACCTTC CASSQTGNYGYTF
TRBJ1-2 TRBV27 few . TGTGCCAGCAGTTTTCGTGGACTCTATGGCTACACCTTC CASSFRGLYGYTF
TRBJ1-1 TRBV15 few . TGTGCCACCAGCAGAGAGGGCAGGGCGGGGACTGAAGCTTTCTTT CATSREGRAGTEAFF
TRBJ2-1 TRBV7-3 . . TGTGCCAGCAGCCTACGCGATGCAACCTACAATGAGCAGTTCTTC CASSLRDATYNEQFF
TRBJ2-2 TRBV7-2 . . TGTGCCAGCAGCCCTTCCAGGGGAAACACCGGGGAGCTGTTTTTT CASSPSRGNTGELFF
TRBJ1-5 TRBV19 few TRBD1 TGTGCCAGTAGAGTCGGACAGGGGAGCAATCAGCCCCAGCATTTT CASRVGQGSNQPQHF
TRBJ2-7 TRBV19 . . TGTGCCAGTAGTATAGGGAGATCGAGCGAGCAGTACTTC CASSIGRSSEQYF
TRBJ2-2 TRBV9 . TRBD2 TGTGCCAGCAGCCTCCGAGCACTAGCGGGAGCCACCGGGGAGCTGTTTTTT CASSLRALAGATGELFF
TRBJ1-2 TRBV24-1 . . TGTGCCACCAGTGATTTGAACAGACCCTATGGCTACACCTTC CATSDLNRPYGYTF
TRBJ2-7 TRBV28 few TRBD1 TGTGCCAGCAGTTCCCACAGGGGCTCCTACGAGCAGTACTTC CASSSHRGSYEQYF
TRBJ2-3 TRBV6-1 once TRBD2 TGTGCCAGCAGTGGGCAATGGGGAGGACTAGGTGGCACAGATACGCAGTATTTT CASSGQWGGLGGTDTQYF
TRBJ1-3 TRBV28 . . TGTGCCAGCAGGATCTCGAGATATTCCTCTGGAAACACCATATATTTT CASRISRYSSGNTIYF
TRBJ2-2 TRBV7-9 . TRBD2 TGTGCCAGCAGCTTAAGGGGACTAGGCCCCGGGGAGCTGTTTTTT CASSLRGLGPGELFF
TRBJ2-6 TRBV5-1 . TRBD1 TGCGCCAGCAGCTTCGCAACAGGGGGCCCCGGGGGGGCCAACGTCCTGACTTTC CASSFATGGPGGANVLTF
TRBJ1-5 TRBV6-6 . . TGTGCCAGCAGTTACTTTTTGGGAGACAATCAGCCCCAGCATTTT CASSYFLGDNQPQHF
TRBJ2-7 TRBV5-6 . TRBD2 TGTGCCAGCAGCCTGCCGACTAGCGGCTACGAGCAGTACTTC CASSLPTSGYEQYF
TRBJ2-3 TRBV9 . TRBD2 TGTGCCAGCAGCGTAGCCCAGGGACTAGCGGTGGCAGATACGCAGTATTTT CASSVAQGLAVADTQYF
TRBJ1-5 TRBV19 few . TGTGCCAGTACCGGGGGGCTCCTCAATCAGCCCCAGCATTTT CASTGGLLNQPQHF
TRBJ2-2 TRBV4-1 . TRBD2 TGCGCCAGCAGCCCGCTGACTAGCGGGACCGGGGAGCTGTTTTTT CASSPLTSGTGELFF
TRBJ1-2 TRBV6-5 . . TGTGCCAGCGGCCTGAGGGGGGGGGCGGATGGCTACACCTTC CASGLRGGADGYTF
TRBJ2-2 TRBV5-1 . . TGCGCCAGCAGCTTGGGGGGCGCGAACACCGGGGAGCTGTTTTTT CASSLGGANTGELFF
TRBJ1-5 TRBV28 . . TGTGCCAGCAAATTCCTCCGGGGCCCGGGGGAGCCCCAGCATTTT CASKFLRGPGEPQHF
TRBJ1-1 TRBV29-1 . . TGCAGCGTTAAACTAGGGAAAACCAACACTGAAGCTTTCTTT CSVKLGKTNTEAFF
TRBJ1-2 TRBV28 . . TGTGCCAGCAGTTTGCCAGATAACTATGGCTACACCTTC CASSLPDNYGYTF
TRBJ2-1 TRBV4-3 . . TGCGCCAGCAGCTCACAGAGGGGGTATGAGCAGTTCTTC CASSSQRGYEQFF
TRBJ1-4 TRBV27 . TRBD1 TGTGCCAGCAGTTTAAGACAGGGGGGCGAAAAACTGTTTTTT CASSLRQGGEKLFF